This T cell receptor beta chain was recovered during a study of spatial heterogeneity in lung cancer. Overall study context: Sequences of the beta chain were consistently detected in greater numbers than alpha-chain sequences.

Each CDR3 protein is one row after TCRdb ran MiXCR on the 5' RACE reads. This table has approximately 110,000 distinct CDR3 sequences, less than 14% appearing once. There are many counts of this clonotype. CDR1 and CDR2 from the germline V gene are SGHKS and YYEKEE (reference sequence). V was shortened by 3 bases and J by 0 bases, with 9 bases between the two germline ends. This CDR3 region has 14 residues. Time point of the sample: blood at routine non-recurrence follow-up after resection. Material for sequencing was whole RNA from tumor, nontumor lung or frozen PBMC, left unsorted. The chain has TRBV5-5 and TRBJ1-2; D gene uncertain. The TCR comes from a female donor with early-stage non-small cell lung cancer. Sequenced here: PBMCs, sampled at follow-up. The CDR3 DNA follows: TGTGCCAGCAGCTCACTTCGTGCTAACTATGGCTACACCTTC. Its translation is CASSSLRANYGYTF.